The 2 T cell receptor beta chains given below trace back to one sample, sequenced in a study of cytomegalovirus exposure and HLA in healthy donors. The primer mix had 60 Vbeta and 13 Jbeta primers. Clones were sequenced by immunoSEQ multiplex PCR, and TCRdb holds only the in-frame ones, with some missing. This sample has 130,000 to 150,000 clones, with roughly 80% found just once. Sequencing used PBMCs. The receptors stem from a woman in her thirties or forties in good health and CMV-seropositive.

The chain recombines TRBV7-6 with TRBJ2-3, with D maybe TRBD2 (5 bases). The CDR3 runs 15 residues. V was shortened by 2 bases and J by 4 bases, with 13 bases between the two germline ends. Germline V lookup: CDR1 SGHVS, CDR2 FNYEAQ. The CDR3 reads CASSLIKGDADTQYF. The CDR3 nucleotides read TGTGCCAGCAGCTTAATTAAGGGAGACGCAGATACGCAGTATTTT.

V is TRBV6-1 and J is TRBJ1-6, with 10 bases lining up with TRBD1. This CDR3 comprises 14 residues. The germline gives CDR1 MNHNS, CDR2 SASEGT. V lost 6 bases and J lost 10; bases outside the gene matches: 6. This CDR3 is CASSRTGGGSPLHF. The CDR3 DNA reads TGTGCCAGCAGCAGGACAGGGGGTGGCTCACCCCTCCACTTT.